This TCR beta chain was captured in a study of response to subunit inactivated influenza vaccine. Study-wide points: Only a handful of new T cells, the authors suggested, are recruited with each seasonal influenza vaccination.

TCRdb analysed the RT-PCR reads with MiXCR anew, one entry per CDR3 protein. There are about 480,000 distinct CDR3 sequences in the sample; over 10% occur only once, and around 14% lies in the top ten. A remark on this clonotype: The antigen is not known.

CDR1 is DFQATT and CDR2 is SNEGSKA in the germline V gene (reference sequence). The V end was cut by 5 bases, the J end by 5 bases, with 16 bases between. CDR3 length equals 13 residues. The input for sequencing was PBMCs from blood, taken roughly 48 days after vaccination. This clonotype was obtained from a man aged 50-59 years who received an inactivated influenza vaccine. This chain connects TRBV20-1 to TRBJ2-7, with D perhaps TRBD2 (6 bases). In DNA form, the CDR3 reads TGCAGTGCTGCTCCCGGGGGTAGCGACGAGCAGTACTTC. Translated, it gives CSAAPGGSDEQYF.